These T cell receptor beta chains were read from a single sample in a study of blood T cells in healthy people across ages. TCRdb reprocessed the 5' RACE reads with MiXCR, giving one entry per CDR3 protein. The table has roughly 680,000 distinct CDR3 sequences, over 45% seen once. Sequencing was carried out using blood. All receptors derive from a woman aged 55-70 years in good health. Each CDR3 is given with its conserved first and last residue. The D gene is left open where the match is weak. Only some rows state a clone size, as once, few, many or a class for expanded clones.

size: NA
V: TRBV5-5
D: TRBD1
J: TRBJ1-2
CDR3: CASSYKPGQGAAGYGYTF
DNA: TGTGCCAGCAGCTACAAACCGGGACAGGGCGCCGCGGGCTATGGCTACACCTTC

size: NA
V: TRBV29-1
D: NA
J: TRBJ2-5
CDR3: CSVVPGIETQYF
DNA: TGCAGCGTTGTACCAGGGATCGAGACCCAGTACTTC

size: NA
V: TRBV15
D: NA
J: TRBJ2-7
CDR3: CATSRDVTEGPYEQYF
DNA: TGTGCCACCAGCAGAGATGTGACGGAGGGGCCCTACGAGCAGTACTTC

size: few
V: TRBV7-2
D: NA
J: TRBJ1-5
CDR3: CASSSNSNQPQHF
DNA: TGTGCCAGCAGCTCAAATAGCAATCAGCCCCAGCATTTT

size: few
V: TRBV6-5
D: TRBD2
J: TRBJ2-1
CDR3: CASSPGTSIYEQFF
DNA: TGTGCCAGCAGCCCCGGGACTAGCATCTATGAGCAGTTCTTC

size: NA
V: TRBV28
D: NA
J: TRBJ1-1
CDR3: CASSPTGRDHEAFF
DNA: TGTGCCAGCAGCCCCACGGGCAGGGATCATGAAGCTTTCTTT

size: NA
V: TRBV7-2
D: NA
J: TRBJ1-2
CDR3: CASSIRRDNLRGYTF
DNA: TGTGCCAGCAGCATCCGGAGGGACAATCTTCGTGGCTACACCTTC

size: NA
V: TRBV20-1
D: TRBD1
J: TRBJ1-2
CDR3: CSARDSRTGRVSGYTF
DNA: TGCAGTGCTAGAGACTCCCGGACAGGGCGGGTTTCTGGCTACACCTTC

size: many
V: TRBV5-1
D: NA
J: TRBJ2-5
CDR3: CASSAGPQETQYF
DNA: TGCGCCAGCAGCGCGGGACCCCAAGAGACCCAGTACTTC

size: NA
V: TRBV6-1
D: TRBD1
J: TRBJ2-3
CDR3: CASKLRDRIPDTQYF
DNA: TGTGCCAGCAAACTCCGGGACAGGATCCCGGATACGCAGTATTTT

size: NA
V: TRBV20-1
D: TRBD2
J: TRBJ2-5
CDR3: CSARVILAVKETQYF
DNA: TGCAGTGCTAGGGTGATACTAGCGGTCAAAGAGACCCAGTACTTC

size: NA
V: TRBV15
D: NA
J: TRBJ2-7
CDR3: CATSSPPYEQYF
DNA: TGTGCCACCAGCAGCCCACCCTACGAGCAGTACTTC

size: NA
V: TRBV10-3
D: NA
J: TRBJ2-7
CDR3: CAIRTAHEQYF
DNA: TGTGCCATCAGGACAGCCCACGAGCAGTACTTC

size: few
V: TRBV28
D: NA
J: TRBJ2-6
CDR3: CASAIRGANVLTF
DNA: TGTGCCAGCGCCATTAGAGGGGCCAACGTCCTGACTTTC

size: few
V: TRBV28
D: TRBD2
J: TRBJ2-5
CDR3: CASSVRGAGKETQYF
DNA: TGTGCCAGCAGTGTGCGGGGGGCCGGGAAGGAGACCCAGTACTTC

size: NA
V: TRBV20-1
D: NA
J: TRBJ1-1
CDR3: CSASRAGDLTEAFF
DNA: TGCAGTGCTAGTCGCGCTGGAGATTTAACTGAAGCTTTCTTT

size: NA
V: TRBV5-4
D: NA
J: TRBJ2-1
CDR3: CASSGGMALSSYNEQFF
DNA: TGTGCCAGCAGTGGAGGAATGGCGTTAAGCTCCTACAATGAGCAGTTCTTC

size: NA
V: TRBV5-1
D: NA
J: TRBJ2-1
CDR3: CASSSYQGLQFF
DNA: TGCGCCAGCAGCTCGTATCAGGGTCTGCAGTTCTTC

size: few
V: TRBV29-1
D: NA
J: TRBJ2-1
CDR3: CSVGVDEQFF
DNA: TGCAGCGTTGGGGTCGATGAGCAGTTCTTC

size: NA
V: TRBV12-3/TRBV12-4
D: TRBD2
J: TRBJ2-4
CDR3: CASSRPLQGAGALVSKNIQYF
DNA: TGTGCCAGCAGCCGCCCCCTCCAGGGAGCGGGAGCGTTGGTATCCAAAAACATTCAGTACTTC

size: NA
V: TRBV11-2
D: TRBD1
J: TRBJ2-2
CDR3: CASSLDRWTGPNTGELFF
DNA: TGTGCCAGCAGCTTAGATCGTTGGACAGGGCCGAACACCGGGGAGCTGTTTTTT

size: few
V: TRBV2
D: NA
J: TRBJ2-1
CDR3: CATSLGQGVNEQFF
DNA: TGTGCCACCTCACTAGGGCAGGGAGTCAATGAGCAGTTCTTC

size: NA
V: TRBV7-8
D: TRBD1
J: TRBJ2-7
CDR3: CASSPHRGDSSYEQYF
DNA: TGTGCCAGCAGCCCTCATCGAGGGGACAGCTCCTACGAGCAGTACTTC

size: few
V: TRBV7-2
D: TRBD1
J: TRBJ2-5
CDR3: CASSWDRGPETQYF
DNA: TGTGCCAGCAGCTGGGACAGGGGGCCGGAGACCCAGTACTTC

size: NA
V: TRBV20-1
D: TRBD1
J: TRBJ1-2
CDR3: CSYRDREFYGYTF
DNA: TGCAGTTACAGGGACAGAGAATTCTATGGCTACACCTTC

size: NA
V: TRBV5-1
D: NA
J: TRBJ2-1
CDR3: CASSHIRSSYNEQFF
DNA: TGCGCCAGCAGCCATATTCGGAGCTCCTACAATGAGCAGTTCTTC

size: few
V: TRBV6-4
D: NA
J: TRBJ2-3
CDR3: CASSDGGGGHTDTQYF
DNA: TGTGCCAGCAGTGACGGTGGCGGGGGACACACAGATACGCAGTATTTT

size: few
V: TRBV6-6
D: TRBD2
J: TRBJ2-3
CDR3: CASSRAVAGGTDTQYF
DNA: TGTGCCAGCAGTCGTGCAGTAGCGGGAGGGACAGATACGCAGTATTTT

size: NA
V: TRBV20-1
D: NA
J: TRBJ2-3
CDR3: CSAAGAGLGTDTQYF
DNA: TGCAGTGCCGCCGGGGCAGGGCTCGGCACAGATACGCAGTATTTT

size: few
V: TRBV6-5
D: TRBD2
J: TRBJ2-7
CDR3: CASSPGRDYEQYF
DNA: TGTGCCAGCAGTCCAGGGAGGGACTACGAGCAGTACTTC

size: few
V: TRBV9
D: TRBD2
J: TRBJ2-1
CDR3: CASSSRTSGYNEQFF
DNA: TGTGCCAGCAGCTCTAGGACTAGCGGATACAATGAGCAGTTCTTC

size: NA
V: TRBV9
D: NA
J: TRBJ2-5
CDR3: CASSPGPVETQYF
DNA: TGTGCCAGCAGCCCGGGCCCGGTAGAGACCCAGTACTTC

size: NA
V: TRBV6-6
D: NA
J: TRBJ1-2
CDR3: CASKRQTGGYTF
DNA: TGTGCCAGCAAAAGACAGACGGGCGGCTACACCTTC

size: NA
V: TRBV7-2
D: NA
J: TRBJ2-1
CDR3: CASSLFFSHNQNNEQFF
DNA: TGTGCCAGCAGCTTATTTTTCTCACACAACCAGAACAATGAGCAGTTCTTC

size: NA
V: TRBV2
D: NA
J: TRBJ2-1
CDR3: CASRWGTYGRGNNEQFF
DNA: TGTGCCAGCAGATGGGGGACGTATGGAAGAGGGAACAATGAGCAGTTCTTC

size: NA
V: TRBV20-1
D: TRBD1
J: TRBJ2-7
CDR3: CSARGRDRASYEQYF
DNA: TGCAGTGCTAGAGGAAGGGACAGGGCTTCCTACGAGCAGTACTTC

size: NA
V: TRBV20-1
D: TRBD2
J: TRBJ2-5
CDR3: CSARTSGKETQYF
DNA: TGCAGTGCTAGGACTAGCGGGAAAGAGACCCAGTACTTC

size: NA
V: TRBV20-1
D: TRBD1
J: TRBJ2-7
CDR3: CSATGAGGYAYEQYF
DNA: TGCAGTGCTACCGGGGCAGGGGGCTATGCCTACGAGCAGTACTTC

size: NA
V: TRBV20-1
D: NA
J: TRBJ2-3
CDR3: CSARGRSTDTQYF
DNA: TGCAGTGCTAGAGGGAGAAGCACAGATACGCAGTATTTT

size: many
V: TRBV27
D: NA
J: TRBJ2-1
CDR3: CASSLWPTNEQFF
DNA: TGTGCCAGCAGTTTATGGCCTACCAATGAGCAGTTCTTC